The 27 T cell receptor beta chains below come from one sample, sequenced in a study of cytomegalovirus exposure and HLA in healthy donors. It was with 60 Vbeta and 13 Jbeta primers that the PCR ran. Some clones are missing from TCRdb's copy, which holds only in-frame ones; the method was immunoSEQ multiplex PCR. The sample contains 150,000 to 200,000 clones, over 80% of which appear only once. Sequenced input: PBMCs. The source is a woman aged 45-60 years in good health and CMV-seropositive.

This rearrangement joins TRBV28 to TRBJ2-5; 14 bases align to TRBD2. The end of the DNA is better explained by TRBJ2-7, so the J call may be wrong. Germline-derived CDR1 and CDR2 are MDHEN and SYDVKM. The CDR3 is made up of 14 amino acids. The CDR3 nucleotides read TGTGCCAGCAGCGGGACTAGCGGGAGTTACGAGCAGTACTTC. Protein product: CASSGTSGSYEQYF.

The chain links TRBV7-3 to TRBJ2-1; 7 bases align to TRBD2. Germline values: CDR1 SGHTA, CDR2 FQGTGA. V shed 1 base, J shed 11 bases, and the junction held 20 bases outside the gene matches. There are 18 residues in the CDR3. The CDR3 is CASSLSQFGGRLAEKQFF. CDR3 in DNA: TGTGCCAGCAGCTTAAGTCAATTCGGAGGGAGACTAGCAGAAAAGCAGTTCTTC.

This clone was picked up a small number of times. The chain combines TRBV28 with TRBJ2-7; 10 bases match TRBD2. The CDR3 length is 17 residues. From germline, CDR1 is MDHEN and CDR2 SYDVKM. The J segment lost 6 bases and the V segment lost 7 bases, leaving 18 bases of the junction unmatched. This CDR3 reads CASTPSGKASGSREQYF. For the CDR3, the DNA is TGTGCCAGCACACCGTCGGGTAAGGCTAGCGGGAGTCGCGAGCAGTACTTC.

This clone appeared a few times. The V and J genes are TRBV10-2 and TRBJ1-5; 7 bases line up with TRBD1. Germline V gives CDR1 WSHSY, CDR2 SAAADI. The junction had 20 bases not matched to a gene; V was cut back by 9 bases and J by 0 bases. The CDR3 is made up of 19 amino acids. This CDR3 is CARETTGPCPHNSNQPQHF. CDR3 in DNA: TGCGCCAGAGAGACGACAGGGCCATGCCCCCATAATAGCAATCAGCCCCAGCATTTT.

The chain joins TRBV9 to TRBJ2-6; 10 positions match TRBD2. The CDR3 totals 19 residues. The ends lost 4 bases at V and 2 bases at J; junction bases unmatched: 12. The germline V gene has CDR1 SGDLS and CDR2 YYNGEE. This CDR3 reads CASSPPGLANVAGANVLTF. The CDR3 bases are TGTGCCAGCAGCCCCCCGGGACTAGCGAACGTCGCTGGGGCCAACGTCCTGACTTTC.

The CDR3 DNA follows: TGTGCCAGCAGCTTGGAGCGGGGGGGTACCTACGAGCAGTACTTC. Protein: CASSLERGGTYEQYF. The J gene is TRBJ2-7, the V gene TRBV11-2; 10 nucleotides align to TRBD2. V gave up 3 bases and J gave up 2 bases; unmatched junction bases: 4. CDR1 and CDR2 from the germline V gene are SGHAT and FQNNGV. CDR3 length equals 15 residues.

The chain uses TRBV27 and TRBJ1-5; no firm D call. CDR1 is MNHEY, CDR2 SMNVEV, per germline (reference sequence). The CDR3 extends over 15 amino acids. Trimming took 3 bases from V and 4 from J, leaving 13 bases between them. DNA for the CDR3: TGTGCCAGCAGTTTCGAAGGGAGACTTAATCAGCCCCAGCATTTT. It translates to CASSFEGRLNQPQHF.

This rearrangement joins TRBV9 to TRBJ1-4; 7 bases line up with TRBD1. CDR3 length: 14 amino acids. With V trimmed by 1 base and J by 4 bases, 1 base remained unmatched. Germline V gene data show CDR1 as SGDLS and CDR2 as YYNGEE. CDR3 coding DNA: TGTGCCAGCAGCGTACCAGGGGGTAATGAAAAACTGTTTTTT. Its protein is CASSVPGGNEKLFF.

A remark on this clone: The identical CDR3 is also encoded by other nucleotide sequences in the sample. In DNA, the CDR3 is TGTGCCAGCAGTTACTTAGCGGGGGGCGGTACGGATACGCAGTATTTT. Translated, it gives CASSYLAGGGTDTQYF. The chain combines TRBV6-5 with TRBJ2-3, with TRBD2 identical over 10 bases. CDR3 size: 16 residues. J gave up 6 bases and V 1 base, and 7 bases lay outside the gene matches. Germline V gene sequence: CDR1 MNHEY, CDR2 SVGAGI.

This clone is a singleton in its sample. The chain uses TRBV15 and TRBJ2-5; D is ambiguous. This CDR3 is 14 amino acids long. Germline CDR1 and CDR2: LNHNV and YYDKDF (reference sequence). V was shortened by 0 bases and J by 0 bases, with 5 bases between the two germline ends. As DNA, the CDR3 is TGTGCCACCAGCAGAGATAACTACCAAGAGACCCAGTACTTC. Encoded protein: CATSRDNYQETQYF. The whole variable domain, filled in from reference TRBV15 and TRBJ2-5, reads DAMVIQNPRYQVTQFGKPVTLSCSQTLNHNVMYWYQQKSSQAPKLLFHYYDKDFNNEADTPDNFQSRRPNTSFCFLDIRSPGLGDTAMYLCATSRDNYQETQYFGPGTRLLVL.

There are a few counts of this clone. CDR3 residues: CASSLNLGQPSSYNEQFF. The CDR3 bases are TGTGCCAGCAGCTTAAATCTGGGGCAGCCGAGCTCCTACAATGAGCAGTTCTTC. The chain uses TRBV7-2 and TRBJ2-1; perhaps TRBD1 as D (5 bases). The germline gives CDR1 SGHTA, CDR2 FQGNSA. This CDR3 contains 18 residues. The V end was cut by 2 bases, the J end by 0 bases, with 17 bases between.

V is TRBV29-1 and J is TRBJ2-7, with 8 bases identical to TRBD2. V lost 2 bases and J lost 6; bases outside the gene matches: 9. Germline V gives CDR1 SQVTM, CDR2 ANQGSEA. The CDR3 spans 14 residues. The CDR3 is CSVEFMGLGSEQYF. CDR3 coding DNA: TGCAGCGTTGAATTTATGGGACTAGGAAGCGAGCAGTACTTC.

The gene calls are TRBV9 and TRBJ2-7; TRBD1 matches 8 bases. Losses at the gene ends were 0 bases for V and 3 bases for J; bases not matched to a gene: 8. Germline CDR1 and CDR2: SGDLS and YYNGEE. This CDR3 is built from 16 residues. The DNA of the CDR3 is TGTGCCAGCAGCGTAGGCGGGGACAGGACCTTCTACGAGCAGTACTTC. It codes for CASSVGGDRTFYEQYF.

V and J are TRBV5-4 and TRBJ1-2, with 7 bases aligning to TRBD1. CDR3 length equals 14 residues. The trim removed 4 bases at V and 4 bases at J, leaving 7 bases unmatched. CDR1 SGHNT and CDR2 YYREEE come from the germline V gene (reference sequence). The CDR3 region is CASSLITGAYGYTF. Here the CDR3 DNA reads TGTGCCAGCAGCCTCATTACAGGGGCCTATGGCTACACCTTC.

The rearrangement links TRBV27 to TRBJ2-7; D is perhaps TRBD1 (7 bases). There are 13 residues in the CDR3. Per germline, CDR1 MNHEY and CDR2 SMNVEV (reference sequence). V lost 7 bases and J 2 bases, leaving 12 bases between the germline ends. DNA of the CDR3: TGTGCCAGCAAGGGGGCGGGGACCTACGAGCAGTACTTC. It yields the protein CASKGAGTYEQYF.

This rearrangement joins TRBV5-1 to TRBJ2-1, with D perhaps matching TRBD2 (5 bases). Germline values: CDR1 SGHRS, CDR2 YFSETQ. V lost 0 bases, J lost 0 bases, and 7 bases lay in between. This CDR3 is 15 amino acids long. The CDR3 is CASSLDGISYNEQFF. The DNA for the CDR3 is TGCGCCAGCAGCTTGGACGGGATCTCCTACAATGAGCAGTTCTTC.

In its sample, this clone was seen a few times. The rearrangement links TRBV4-2 to TRBJ1-1, with D tentatively TRBD1 (5 bases). V gave up 1 base and J gave up 8 bases, with 17 bases separating them. Germline CDR1 is LGHNA and CDR2 is YNFKEQ. The CDR3 loop spans 15 amino acids. The CDR3 spells CASSQAGEARGEAFF. The CDR3 nucleotides are TGTGCCAGCAGCCAAGCGGGGGAGGCACGAGGGGAAGCTTTCTTT.

This clone was seen only once. The chain couples TRBV10-3 to TRBJ2-2, with TRBD1 as a possible D gene (6 bases). Trimming shortened V by 5 bases and J by 1 base, and 17 bases separated the two germline ends. The CDR3 extends over 17 amino acids. Germline values: CDR1 ENHRY, CDR2 SYGVKD. The CDR3 sequence is CAISLTPSRGNTGELFF. The CDR3 DNA reads TGTGCCATCAGTCTCACCCCATCCAGGGGGAACACCGGGGAGCTGTTTTTT.

The chain has TRBV4-2 and TRBJ2-7, with 7 nucleotides matching TRBD1. There are 14 residues in the CDR3. The V segment lost 4 bases and the J segment 2 bases; nucleotides outside the gene matches: 5. Germline CDR1 LGHNA, CDR2 YNFKEQ. CDR3 region: CASSPRDSAYEQYF. The CDR3 DNA follows: TGTGCCAGCAGCCCTCGGGACAGCGCCTACGAGCAGTACTTC.

V is TRBV28 and J is TRBJ1-4; a possible D gene is TRBD1 (5 bases). There are 10 residues in the CDR3. The ends were cut back, 10 bases at V and 17 bases at J, with 17 bases in the middle. Germline lookup yields CDR1 MDHEN and CDR2 SYDVKM. The CDR3 nucleotides read TGTGCCACCGGGAGGACAACCTTTTTTTTT. Translation: CATGRTTFFF. Supplemented by reference TRBV28 and TRBJ1-4, the full variable domain reads DVKVTQSSRYLVKRTGEKVFLECVQDMDHENMFWYRQDPGLGLRLIYFSYDVKMKEKGDIPEGYSVSREKKERFSLILESASTNQTSMYLCATGRTTFFFGSGTQLSVL.

This clone is a singleton in its sample. This rearrangement joins TRBV19 to TRBJ1-2; TRBD1 matches 11 bases. Germline V gives CDR1 LNHDA, CDR2 SQIVND (reference sequence). Trimming removed 4 bases from V and 9 bases from J; junction bases left unmatched: 4. The CDR3 has 13 amino acids. The CDR3 bases are TGTGCCAGTAGTACCGGACAGGGGGCAAGCTACACCTTC. Translation: CASSTGQGASYTF.

A few counts support this clone. CDR3 amino acids: CASSLGAGLQPQHF. The CDR3 DNA sequence: TGTGCCAGCAGCCTAGGGGCAGGGCTTCAGCCCCAGCATTTT. V and J are TRBV7-9 and TRBJ1-5, with D possibly matching TRBD1 (5 bases). This CDR3 has 14 residues. The V end lost 5 bases, the J end lost 6 bases, and 14 bases lay between the germline ends. Germline CDR1 is SEHNR and CDR2 is FQNEAQ (reference sequence).

This chain joins TRBV6-6 and TRBJ2-5; 14 nucleotides agree with TRBD2. After removal of 6 bases from V and 5 bases from J, the junction contained 5 bases not matched to a gene. The CDR3 is 15 residues long. The germline CDR1 and CDR2 sequences are MNHNY and SVGAGI (reference sequence). As DNA, the CDR3 is TGTGCCAGCAGCCAGACTAGCGGGGGGGCCGAGACCCAGTACTTC. Amino acids: CASSQTSGGAETQYF.

This clone has just a few counts. The V call is TRBV20-1, the J call TRBJ2-1, with no clear D. CDR1 is DFQATT, CDR2 SNEGSKA, per germline (reference sequence). V was shortened by 1 base and J by 6 bases, with 4 bases between the two germline ends. The CDR3 sequence is 11 residues long. This chain's CDR3 is CSARAVNEQFF. For the CDR3, the DNA is TGCAGTGCTAGAGCGGTCAATGAGCAGTTCTTC.

V usage is TRBV6-1 and J usage is TRBJ2-7; 10 positions agree with TRBD1. The CDR3 is made up of 16 amino acids. V shed 4 bases, J shed 0 bases, and the junction held 6 bases outside the gene matches. Germline-derived CDR1 and CDR2 are MNHNS and SASEGT. The DNA for the CDR3 is TGTGCCAGCAGTGTTGCCGGGACAGGGGCCTCCTACGAGCAGTACTTC. Protein: CASSVAGTGASYEQYF.

The rearrangement uses TRBV18 and TRBJ2-3; 8 nucleotides line up with TRBD1. Trimming cost V 3 bases and J 1 base; bases outside gene matches: 6. The germline V gene has CDR1 KGHSH and CDR2 LQKENI. This CDR3 comprises 16 residues. The CDR3 loop is CASSPQGASGTDTQYF. In nucleotides, the CDR3 is TGTGCCAGCTCACCCCAGGGGGCTAGCGGCACAGATACGCAGTATTTT.

The gene calls are TRBV11-2 and TRBJ1-2; D perhaps matches TRBD1 (5 bases). Trimming shortened V by 2 bases and J by 6 bases, and 13 bases separated the two germline ends. The CDR3 extends over 14 amino acids. From germline, CDR1 is SGHAT and CDR2 FQNNGV. CDR3 in amino acids: CASSLNFLGDGYTF. CDR3 DNA sequence: TGTGCCAGCAGCTTAAATTTCTTAGGGGATGGCTACACCTTC.